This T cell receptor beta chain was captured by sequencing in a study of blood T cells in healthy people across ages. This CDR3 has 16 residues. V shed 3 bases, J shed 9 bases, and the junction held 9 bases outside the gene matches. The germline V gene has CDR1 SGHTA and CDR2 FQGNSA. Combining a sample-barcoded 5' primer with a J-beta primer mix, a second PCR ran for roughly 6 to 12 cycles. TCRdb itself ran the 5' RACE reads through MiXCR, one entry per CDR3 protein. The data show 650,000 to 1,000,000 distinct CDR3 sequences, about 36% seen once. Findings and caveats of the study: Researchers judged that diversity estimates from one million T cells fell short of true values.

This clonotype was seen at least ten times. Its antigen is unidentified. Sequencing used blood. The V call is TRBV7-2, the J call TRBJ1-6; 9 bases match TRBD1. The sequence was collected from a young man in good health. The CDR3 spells CASSLAGTGTSSPLHF. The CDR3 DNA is TGTGCCAGCAGCTTGGCCGGGACAGGGACGAGTTCACCCCTCCACTTT. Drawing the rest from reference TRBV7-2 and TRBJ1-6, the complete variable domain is GAGVSQSPSNKVTEKGKDVELRCDPISGHTALYWYRQSLGQGLEFLIYFQGNSAPDKSGLPSDRFSAERTGGSVSTLTIQRTQQEDSAVYLCASSLAGTGTSSPLHFGNGTRLTVT.